This record covers a single T cell receptor beta chain. Its specificity is not known. This sample was included in a study of T cells in Graves' hyperthyroidism and ophthalmopathy. General study points: Blood held most thyroid clonotypes expanded above 0.001 frequency.

RNA transcripts served as the template for amplifying TCR beta CDR3 regions. The HTBI primer set served for first-round RT-PCR of the TCR CDR3. TCRdb analysed the multiplex PCR reads with MiXCR anew, one entry per CDR3 protein. The sample includes about 560,000 distinct CDR3 sequences, under 60% seen only once; the top ten take roughly 8.2%. It was uncontrolled infection, other autoimmune disease, pregnancy or lactation that excluded patients. Diagnoses were established using clinical symptoms, serum thyroxine and TRAb, thyroid ultrasound and orbital computed tomography. Trimming pared 6 bases from V and 3 bases from J, leaving 11 bases between. The CDR3 is 12 residues long. Germline V gives CDR1 SQVTM, CDR2 ANQGSEA.

Specimen: peripheral blood or thyroid tissue (not recorded which). This clonotype was obtained from a young woman with Graves' hyperthyroidism. This chain joins TRBV29-1 and TRBJ1-2, with D perhaps TRBD1 (5 bases). This chain's CDR3 is CSVQTEHYGYTF. CDR3 coding DNA: TGCAGCGTACAGACAGAACACTATGGCTACACCTTC.